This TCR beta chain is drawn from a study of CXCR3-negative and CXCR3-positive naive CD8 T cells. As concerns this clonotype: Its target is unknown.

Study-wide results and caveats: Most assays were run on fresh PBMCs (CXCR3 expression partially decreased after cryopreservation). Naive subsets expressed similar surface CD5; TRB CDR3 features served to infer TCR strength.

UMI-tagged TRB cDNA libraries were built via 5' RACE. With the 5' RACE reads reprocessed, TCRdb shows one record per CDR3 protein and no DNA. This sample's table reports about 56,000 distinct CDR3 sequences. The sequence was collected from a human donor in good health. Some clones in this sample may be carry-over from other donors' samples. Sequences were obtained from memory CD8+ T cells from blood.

CDR3 region: CASSQDLLMGGPEAFF. The rearrangement joins TRBV4-1 to TRBJ1-1; TCRdb lists TRBD1, though no DNA is available to test this call. The length of the CDR3 is 16 residues. Germline values: CDR1 MGHRA, CDR2 YSYEKL.